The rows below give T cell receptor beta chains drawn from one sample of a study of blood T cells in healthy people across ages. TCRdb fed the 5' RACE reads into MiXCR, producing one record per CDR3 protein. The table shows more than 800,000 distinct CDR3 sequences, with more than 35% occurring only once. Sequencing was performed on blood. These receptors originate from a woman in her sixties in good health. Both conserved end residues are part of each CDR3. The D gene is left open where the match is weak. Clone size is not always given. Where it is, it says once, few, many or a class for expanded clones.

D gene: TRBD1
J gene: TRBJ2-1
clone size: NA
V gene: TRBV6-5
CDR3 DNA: TGTGCCAGCTCCCTAGACAGGGGGCACTACAATGAGCAGTTCTTC
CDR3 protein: CASSLDRGHYNEQFF

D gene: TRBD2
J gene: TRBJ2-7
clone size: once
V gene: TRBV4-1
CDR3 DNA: TGCGCCAGCAGCCAAGATTCTGGGGGACTAGCGGGAGGGGCCTACGAGCAGTACTTT
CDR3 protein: CASSQDSGGLAGGAYEQYF

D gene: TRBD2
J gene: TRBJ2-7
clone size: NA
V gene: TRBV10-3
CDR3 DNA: TGTGCCATCAGTATAGCGGGGGGAGCCTACGAGCAGTACTTC
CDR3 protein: CAISIAGGAYEQYF

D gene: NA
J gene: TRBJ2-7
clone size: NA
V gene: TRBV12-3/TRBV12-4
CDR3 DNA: TGTGCCAGCAGTTTCTCCCTAGCGAGGAGACGCGGGACCTACGAGCAGTACTTC
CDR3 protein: CASSFSLARRRGTYEQYF

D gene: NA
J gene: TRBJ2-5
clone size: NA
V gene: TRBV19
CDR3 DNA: TGTGCCAGTAGTACGACACAGGGAGGAGAGACCCAGTACTTC
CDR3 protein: CASSTTQGGETQYF

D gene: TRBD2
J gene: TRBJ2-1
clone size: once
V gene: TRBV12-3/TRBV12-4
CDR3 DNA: TGTGCCAGCAGCTGGGGACTAGCGGGAGGGCCCTCAAATGAGCAGTTCTTC
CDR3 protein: CASSWGLAGGPSNEQFF

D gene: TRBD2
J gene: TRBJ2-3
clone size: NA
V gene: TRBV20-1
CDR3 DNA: TGCAGTGCTAGATCCAGAGCGGGAGGGCCGCCAGATACGCAGTATTTT
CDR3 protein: CSARSRAGGPPDTQYF

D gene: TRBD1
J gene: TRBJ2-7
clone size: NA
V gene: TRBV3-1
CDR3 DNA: TGTGCCAGCAGCCAAGAAGGAGGGACAGGGAAGAACGAGCAGTACTTC
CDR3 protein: CASSQEGGTGKNEQYF

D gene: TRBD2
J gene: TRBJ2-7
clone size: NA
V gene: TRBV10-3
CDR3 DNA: TGTGCCATCAGTGACCGAGCGGGAGCGGGGTACGAGCAGTACTTC
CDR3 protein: CAISDRAGAGYEQYF

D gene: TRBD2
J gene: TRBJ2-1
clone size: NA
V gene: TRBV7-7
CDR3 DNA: TGTGCCAGCAGCCCATCTACTAGCGCGGTTTACAATGAGCAGTTCTTC
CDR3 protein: CASSPSTSAVYNEQFF

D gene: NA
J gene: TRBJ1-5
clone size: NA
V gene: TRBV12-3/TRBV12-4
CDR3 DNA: TGTGCCAGCAGTCGCCCCCCGGGGGCGAAGGATCAGCCCCAGCATTTT
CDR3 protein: CASSRPPGAKDQPQHF

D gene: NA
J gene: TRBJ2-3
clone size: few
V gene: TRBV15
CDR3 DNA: TGTGCCACCAGCAACACTCTGTCTACAGATACGCAGTATTTT
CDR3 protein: CATSNTLSTDTQYF

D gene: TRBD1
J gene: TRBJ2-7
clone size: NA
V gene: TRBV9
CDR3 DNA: TGTGCCAGCAGTGACCCAGGACAGGGAGACGAGCAGTACTTC
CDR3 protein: CASSDPGQGDEQYF

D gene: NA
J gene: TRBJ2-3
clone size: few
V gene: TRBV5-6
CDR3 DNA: TGTGCCAGCAGCTTGGCTAGCCGTGATACGCAGTATTTT
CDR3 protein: CASSLASRDTQYF

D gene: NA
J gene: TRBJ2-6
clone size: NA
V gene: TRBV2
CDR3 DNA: TGTGCCAGCAGGGTGAATATGGGGGCAGGTGGGGCCAACGTCATGACTTTC
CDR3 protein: CASRVNMGAGGANVMTF

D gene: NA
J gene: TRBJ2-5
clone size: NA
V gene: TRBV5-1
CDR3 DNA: TGCGCCAGCAGTGCATCTAGCCGACGAGAGACCCAGTACTTC
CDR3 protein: CASSASSRRETQYF

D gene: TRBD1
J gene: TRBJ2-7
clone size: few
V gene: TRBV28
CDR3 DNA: TGTGCCAGCAGTTCAGCCGGGACAGGGGGTTACGAGCAGTACTTC
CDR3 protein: CASSSAGTGGYEQYF

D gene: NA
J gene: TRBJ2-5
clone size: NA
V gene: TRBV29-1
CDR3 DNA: TGCAGCGTTGGCCTCCCCGGGGAGCAGTACTTC
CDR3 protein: CSVGLPGEQYF

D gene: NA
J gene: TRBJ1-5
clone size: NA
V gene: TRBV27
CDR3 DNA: TGTGCCAGCAGTCCTCTAACAGGGAGTCAGCCCCAGCATTTT
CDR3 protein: CASSPLTGSQPQHF

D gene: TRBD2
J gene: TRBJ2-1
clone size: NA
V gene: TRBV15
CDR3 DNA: TGTGCCACCAGCAGAAGCCGGGGGGAATACAAGCAGTTCTTC
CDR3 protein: CATSRSRGEYKQFF

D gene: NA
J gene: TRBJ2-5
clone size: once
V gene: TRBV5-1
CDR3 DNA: TGCGCCGGCAGCCCCCCGGGGTACCAAGAGACCCAGTACTTC
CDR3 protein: CAGSPPGYQETQYF

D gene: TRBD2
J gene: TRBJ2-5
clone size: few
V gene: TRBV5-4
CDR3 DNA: TGTGCCAGCAGCGCACCCCCCGGACTAGGGGTGGAGACCCAGTACTTC
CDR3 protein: CASSAPPGLGVETQYF

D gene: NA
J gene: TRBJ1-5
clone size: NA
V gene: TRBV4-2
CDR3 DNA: TGTGCCAGCAGCCAAGATCGAACGGAGGGGAGCAATCAGCCCCAGCATTTT
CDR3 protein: CASSQDRTEGSNQPQHF

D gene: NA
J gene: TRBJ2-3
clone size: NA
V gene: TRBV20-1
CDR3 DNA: TGCAGTGCTAGAGTTGCGGAGAATACGCAGTATTTT
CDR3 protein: CSARVAENTQYF

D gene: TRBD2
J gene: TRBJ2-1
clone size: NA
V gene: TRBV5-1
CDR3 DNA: TGCGCCAGCAGCAATGCCGGGACTAGCGGTTACAATGAGCAGTTCTTC
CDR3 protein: CASSNAGTSGYNEQFF

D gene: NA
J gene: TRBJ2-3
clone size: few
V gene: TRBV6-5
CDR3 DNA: TGTGCCAGCAGCCTGGAGACTAGAGGGGCAGATACGCAGTATTTT
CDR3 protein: CASSLETRGADTQYF

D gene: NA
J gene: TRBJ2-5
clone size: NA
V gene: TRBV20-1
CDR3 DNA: TGCAGTGCTAGAGGAACTAGTCCGGGGACCCAGTACTTC
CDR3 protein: CSARGTSPGTQYF

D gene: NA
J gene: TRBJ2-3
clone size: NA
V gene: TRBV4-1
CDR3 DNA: TGCGCCAGCAGCCAAGATCGGGCCCGGAGCACAGATACGCAGTATTTT
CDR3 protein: CASSQDRARSTDTQYF

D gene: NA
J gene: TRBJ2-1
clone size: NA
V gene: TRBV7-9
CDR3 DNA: TGTGCCAGCAGCTTAGATTTGGGCAGGGGCAATGAGCAGTTCTTC
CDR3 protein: CASSLDLGRGNEQFF

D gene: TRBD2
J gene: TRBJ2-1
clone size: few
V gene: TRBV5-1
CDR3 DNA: TGCGCCAGCAATCCGGGACTAGTCGGTTCGGGTGAGCAGTTCTTC
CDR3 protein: CASNPGLVGSGEQFF

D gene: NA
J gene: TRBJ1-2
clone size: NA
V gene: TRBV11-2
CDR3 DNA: TGTGCCAGCAGCTCCTTACAGGGAATGGCCTATGGCTACACCTTC
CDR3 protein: CASSSLQGMAYGYTF

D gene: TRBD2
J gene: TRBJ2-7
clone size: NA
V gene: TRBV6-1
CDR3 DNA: TGTGCCAGCAGTGCCGGGACTAGCCGGTACGAGCAGTACTTC
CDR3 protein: CASSAGTSRYEQYF

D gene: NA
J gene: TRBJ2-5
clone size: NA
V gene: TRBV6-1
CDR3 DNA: TGTGCCAGCAGTGAATACCAAGAGAAGTACTTC
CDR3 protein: CASSEYQEKYF

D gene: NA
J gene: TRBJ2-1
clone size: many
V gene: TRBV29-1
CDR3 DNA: TGCAGCGTTGAAGTCCAGATCTCCTACAATGAGCAGTTCTTC
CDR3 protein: CSVEVQISYNEQFF

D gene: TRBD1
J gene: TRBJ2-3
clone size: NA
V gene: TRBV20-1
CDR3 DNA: TGCAGAATTACAGGGGGCGTAAGCACAGATACGCAGTATTTT
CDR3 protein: CRITGGVSTDTQYF

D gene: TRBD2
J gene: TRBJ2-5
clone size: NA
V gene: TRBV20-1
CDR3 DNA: TGCAGTGCTAGGGATACTAGCGGGAGGAGCATAGAGGAGACCCAGTACTTC
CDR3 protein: CSARDTSGRSIEETQYF

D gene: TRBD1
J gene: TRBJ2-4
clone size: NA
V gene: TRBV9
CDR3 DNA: TGTGCCAGCAGCGAAGGGACAGGGAGCATTCAGTACTTC
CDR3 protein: CASSEGTGSIQYF

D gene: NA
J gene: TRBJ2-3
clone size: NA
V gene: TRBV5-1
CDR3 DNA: TGCGCCAGCAGCTTTCTGGGAGTCACAGATACGCAGTATTTT
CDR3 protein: CASSFLGVTDTQYF

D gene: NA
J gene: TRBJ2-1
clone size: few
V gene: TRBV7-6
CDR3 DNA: TGTGCCAGCAGCTTAGTATTGCGGGACCCTCTTAGGAATGAGCAGTTCTTC
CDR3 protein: CASSLVLRDPLRNEQFF

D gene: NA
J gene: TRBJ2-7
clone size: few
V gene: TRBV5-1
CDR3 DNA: TGCGCCAGCAGCTTGGTCCCGGGACTCACCTACGAGCAGTACTTC
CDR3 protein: CASSLVPGLTYEQYF